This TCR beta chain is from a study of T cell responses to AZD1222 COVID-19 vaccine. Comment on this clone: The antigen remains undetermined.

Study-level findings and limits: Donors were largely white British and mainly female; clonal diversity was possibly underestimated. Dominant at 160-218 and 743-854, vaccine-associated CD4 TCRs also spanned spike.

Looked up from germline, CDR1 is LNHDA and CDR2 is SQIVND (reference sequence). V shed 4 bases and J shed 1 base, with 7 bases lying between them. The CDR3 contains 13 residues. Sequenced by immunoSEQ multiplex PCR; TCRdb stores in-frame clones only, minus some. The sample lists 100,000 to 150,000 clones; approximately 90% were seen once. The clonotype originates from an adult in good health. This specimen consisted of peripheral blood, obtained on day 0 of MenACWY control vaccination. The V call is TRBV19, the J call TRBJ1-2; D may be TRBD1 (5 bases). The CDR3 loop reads CASSSRVNYGYTF. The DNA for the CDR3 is TGTGCCAGTAGTAGCAGGGTTAACTATGGCTACACCTTC.